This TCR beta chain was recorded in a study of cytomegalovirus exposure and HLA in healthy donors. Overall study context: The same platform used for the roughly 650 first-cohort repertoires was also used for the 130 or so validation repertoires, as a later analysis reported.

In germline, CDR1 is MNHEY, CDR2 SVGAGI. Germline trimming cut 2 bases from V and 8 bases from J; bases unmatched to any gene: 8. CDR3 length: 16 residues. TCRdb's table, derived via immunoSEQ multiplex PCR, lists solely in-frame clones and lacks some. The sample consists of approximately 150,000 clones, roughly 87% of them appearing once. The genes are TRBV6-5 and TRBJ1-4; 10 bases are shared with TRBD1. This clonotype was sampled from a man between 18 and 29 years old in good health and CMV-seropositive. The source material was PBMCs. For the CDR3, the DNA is TGTGCCAGCAGTTACGAGACAGGGGGCGGAAGGGAAAAACTGTTTTTT. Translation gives CASSYETGGGREKLFF.